A selection of T cell receptor beta chains follows, all from one sample in a study of T-cell memory formation after mild COVID-19. Each CDR3 protein is one row after TCRdb ran MiXCR on the 5' RACE reads. This table holds about 110,000 distinct CDR3 sequences, roughly 20% found once. The material sequenced was PBMCs or a T cell subset sorted from them (not recorded which). The receptors shown here come from a man aged 18 to 29 who had mild COVID-19 (a few samples of this study predate the infection). Cell type and time point are not known. Both conserved end residues are part of each CDR3. The order of the fields is V gene, D gene, J gene, CDR3 length, clone size, CDR3 DNA, CDR3 protein. D genes are given only for firm matches. A row's size may be missing; if present it is once, few, many or a size class.

>TRBV4-3|-|TRBJ1-2|16|-
TGCGCCAGCACCTCAGACTGGGGTCCCGTACCCGTTGTCTACACCTTC
CASTSDWGPVPVVYTF
>TRBV9|-|TRBJ1-1|11|-
TGTGCCAGCGGGGGGAACACTGAAGCTTTCTTT
CASGGNTEAFF
>TRBV9|TRBD2|TRBJ2-3|15|medium-sized
TGTGCCAGCACCCCGGGGGGGGCAATCACAGATACGCAGTATTTT
CASTPGGAITDTQYF
>TRBV6-2/TRBV6-3|-|TRBJ1-1|17|-
TGTGCCAGCAGTTATCCCCCCGACAGGCCGCTCGGCACTGAAGCTTTCTTT
CASSYPPDRPLGTEAFF
>TRBV7-9|-|TRBJ1-1|16|once
TGTGCCAGCAGCCATCACTTACGGGCGCCGAACACTGAAGCTTTCTTT
CASSHHLRAPNTEAFF
>TRBV5-1|-|TRBJ1-6|14|-
TGCGCCAGCAGCGAGGGACCGCCAAATTCACCCCTCCACTTT
CASSEGPPNSPLHF
>TRBV6-5|-|TRBJ1-5|14|few
TGTGCCAGCAGTTATAGTGGGACCCTCGGGCCCCAGCATTTT
CASSYSGTLGPQHF
>TRBV14|-|TRBJ2-3|12|-
TGTGCCAGCAGCCCCGCCAGGGGCGCGCAGTATTTT
CASSPARGAQYF
>TRBV19|-|TRBJ1-4|14|few
TGTGCCAGTAGTATCCTGGCAGGAGGTGAAAAACTGTTTTTT
CASSILAGGEKLFF
>TRBV11-3|-|TRBJ2-2|13|-
TGTGCCAGCACAGAAACGAACACCGGGGAGCTGTTTTTT
CASTETNTGELFF
>TRBV7-6|-|TRBJ2-7|15|-
TGTGCCAGCAGCTTAGCGGCCTCCTCGAACAACGAGCAGTACTTC
CASSLAASSNNEQYF
>TRBV7-6|-|TRBJ2-3|12|-
TGTGCCAGCAGCTTATACGAGAATACGCAGTATTTT
CASSLYENTQYF
>TRBV20-1|-|TRBJ2-2|12|-
TGCAGTGCTAGGCAGGCCACCGGGGAGCTGTTTTTT
CSARQATGELFF
>TRBV6-5|TRBD2|TRBJ2-1|16|few
TGTGCCAGCAGTATTAGCGGGGGCAGTGGTTCGGATGAGCAGTTCTTC
CASSISGGSGSDEQFF
>TRBV10-3|-|TRBJ2-7|11|-
TGTGCCATCAGTGAGTCCGACGAGCAGTACTTC
CAISESDEQYF
>TRBV12-3/TRBV12-4|-|TRBJ2-7|13|few
TGTGCCAGCAGTTTCGTCGGGGGCGGTGAGCAGTACTTC
CASSFVGGGEQYF
>TRBV12-3/TRBV12-4|-|TRBJ2-3|16|many
TGTGCCAGCAGTTCAGGGGCCGGTTCCTTCACAGATACGCAGTATTTT
CASSSGAGSFTDTQYF
>TRBV27|-|TRBJ2-3|16|few
TGTGCCAGCAGTTTATCGGGAGCGGGTGGCACAGATACGCAGTATTTT
CASSLSGAGGTDTQYF
>TRBV4-2|-|TRBJ2-5|14|few
TGTGCCAGCAGCCAAGAAGGACACTTGAAGACCCAGTACTTC
CASSQEGHLKTQYF
>TRBV6-5|-|TRBJ2-3|14|-
TGTGCCAGCAGTTACTCTGGGACTTCAGATACGCAGTATTTT
CASSYSGTSDTQYF
>TRBV4-3|TRBD1|TRBJ2-5|13|-
TGCGCCAGCAGCCAATTGGGACAGGTCAACCAGTACTTC
CASSQLGQVNQYF
>TRBV6-2/TRBV6-3|TRBD2|TRBJ2-1|16|-
TGTGCCAGCAGTTACCAACTAGCGGGGGGGTACAATGAGCAGTTCTTC
CASSYQLAGGYNEQFF
>TRBV6-5|TRBD2|TRBJ2-1|15|-
TGTGCCAGCAGTCCAGCGGGGGGCGCCTACAATGAGCAGTTCTTC
CASSPAGGAYNEQFF
>TRBV7-2|TRBD2|TRBJ2-2|14|few
TGTGCCAGCAGCTATAGCGGGAAGACCGGGGAGCTGTTTTTT
CASSYSGKTGELFF
>TRBV12-3/TRBV12-4|-|TRBJ2-5|14|few
TGTGCCAGCAGTTCATCGGGGGACGGAGAGACCCAGTACTTC
CASSSSGDGETQYF
>TRBV7-9|TRBD2|TRBJ2-5|16|-
TGTGCCAGCAGCTCGGAAACTAGCGGGGGGCAAGAGACCCAGTACTTC
CASSSETSGGQETQYF
>TRBV7-3|TRBD1|TRBJ1-5|16|-
TGTGCCAGCAGCTTATTGTACCCCAGGGGGAATCAGCCCCAGCATTTT
CASSLLYPRGNQPQHF
>TRBV5-1|TRBD1|TRBJ1-2|14|few
TGCGCCAGCAGCTTGGAAGGGGGCCCAACCGGCTACACCTTC
CASSLEGGPTGYTF
>TRBV6-5|-|TRBJ2-7|15|-
TGTGCCAGCAAGAGCACACAGGGATTCTCCTACGAGCAGTACTTC
CASKSTQGFSYEQYF
>TRBV9|-|TRBJ2-7|11|-
TGTGCCAGCAGCCCGAACTACGAGCAGTACTTC
CASSPNYEQYF
>TRBV5-1|-|TRBJ2-3|13|-
TGCGCCAGCAGCTTGGGCAGGGCTAATACGCAGTATTTT
CASSLGRANTQYF
>TRBV5-1|TRBD2|TRBJ2-7|17|few
TGCGCCAGCAGCCCCGGTCGAGGGAGGGAGTCCCCCTACGAGCAGTACTTC
CASSPGRGRESPYEQYF
>TRBV27|TRBD2|TRBJ2-7|17|-
TGTGCCAGCAGGTCCACCCCGGGGGGGGGAGTCTCCTACGAGCAGTACTTC
CASRSTPGGGVSYEQYF
>TRBV12-3/TRBV12-4|-|TRBJ2-3|11|-
TGTGCCAGCAGTTTAGGGACAGCGTCGTCTTTT
CASSLGTASSF
>TRBV5-1|-|TRBJ2-1|14|-
TGCGCCAGCAGCTTGGAAAGGGCGTACAATGAGCAGTTCTTC
CASSLERAYNEQFF
>TRBV5-6|TRBD1|TRBJ2-1|14|-
TGTGCCAGCAGCTTGAGACAGGGGTATACTGAGCAGTTCTTC
CASSLRQGYTEQFF
>TRBV10-2|-|TRBJ1-5|16|many
TGCGCCAGCAGTGAGAATCCAGGAAATAGCAATCAGCCCCAGCATTTT
CASSENPGNSNQPQHF
>TRBV9|TRBD2|TRBJ2-3|15|-
TGTGCCAGCAGCGTAGACGGGGGGGTCGGAGATACGCAGTATTTT
CASSVDGGVGDTQYF
>TRBV5-4|-|TRBJ2-5|14|few
TGTGCCAGCAGCTTGGCTGCCCTTGGGGAGACCCAGTACTTC
CASSLAALGETQYF
>TRBV11-3|TRBD1|TRBJ2-2|17|-
TGTGCCAGCAGCTTAGTGGTTACAGGGGACGACACCGGGGAGCTGTTTTTT
CASSLVVTGDDTGELFF
>TRBV27|-|TRBJ2-7|13|-
TGTGCCAGCAGTTGGGACCCACTACGAGAGCAGTACTTC
CASSWDPLREQYF
>TRBV5-1|TRBD1|TRBJ2-1|16|few
TGCGCCAGCAGCACTACAGGGGTGAGCTCCTACAATGAGCAGTTCTTC
CASSTTGVSSYNEQFF
>TRBV29-1|TRBD1|TRBJ2-2|16|-
TGCAGCGTTGAACTCCTCAGGACAGGGGGCACCGGGGAGCTGTTTTTT
CSVELLRTGGTGELFF
>TRBV5-4|TRBD1|TRBJ2-2|15|-
TGTGCCAGCAGTGGGGGACAGGGGGTCACCGGGGAGCTGTTTTTT
CASSGGQGVTGELFF
>TRBV7-9|-|TRBJ2-5|15|-
TGTGCCAGCAGCTTAATTTGGGGGGGCCGAGAGACCCAGTACTTC
CASSLIWGGRETQYF
>TRBV5-1|TRBD1|TRBJ2-1|14|-
TGCGCCAGCAGCTGGGCAGGGGGCTACAATGAGCAGTTCTTC
CASSWAGGYNEQFF
>TRBV15|TRBD1|TRBJ2-1|12|few
TGTGCCACCAACGCAGGGACAGGTGAGCAGTTCTTC
CATNAGTGEQFF
>TRBV6-1|-|TRBJ2-7|16|-
TGTGCCAGCAGTGAACGGGCTACACCATCGGCGAATGAGCAGTACTTC
CASSERATPSANEQYF
>TRBV7-9|-|TRBJ1-5|13|-
TGTGCCAGCAGTCCGGATCTCTATCAGCCCCAGCATTTT
CASSPDLYQPQHF
>TRBV6-2/TRBV6-3|TRBD2|TRBJ2-5|16|-
TGTGCCAGCAGTTACACGGGACTAGTTCCCCAAGAGACCCAGTACTTC
CASSYTGLVPQETQYF
>TRBV5-1|-|TRBJ2-2|16|-
TGCGCCAGCAGCCCACCCGCAGGGGGGATCACCGGGGAGCTGTTTTTT
CASSPPAGGITGELFF
>TRBV27|-|TRBJ1-2|15|-
TGTGCCAGCAGTTTAAACCGGGAGGGATGGAATGGCTACACCTTC
CASSLNREGWNGYTF
>TRBV10-3|TRBD1|TRBJ1-1|14|few
TGTGCCATCAGTGAGAGGGGACAGCTCACTGAAGCTTTCTTT
CAISERGQLTEAFF
>TRBV12-3/TRBV12-4|-|TRBJ2-1|13|-
TGTGCCAGCAGTTTGGGCAGGTGGAATGAGCAGTTCTTC
CASSLGRWNEQFF
>TRBV24-1|-|TRBJ1-1|12|-
TGTGCCATCAGCCAGGGGAACACTGAAGCTTTCTTT
CAISQGNTEAFF